A selection of T cell receptor beta chains follows, all from one sample in a study of blood T cells in healthy people across ages. From the 5' RACE reads, TCRdb called clonotypes with MiXCR, one entry per CDR3 protein. The table records 1.5 million to 1.9 million distinct CDR3 sequences, 40% to 45% of them present only once. What was sequenced was blood. All receptors come from a young woman in good health. The CDR3 runs from the conserved cysteine through the conserved F or W. D genes are given only for firm matches. The size field is filled for only some rows; it gives once, few, many or a size class.

D gene,V gene,CDR3 length,clone size,J gene,CDR3 protein,CDR3 DNA
NA,TRBV10-3,12,few,TRBJ2-1,CAISELNRVQFF,TGTGCCATCAGTGAGCTAAACAGGGTGCAGTTCTTC
NA,TRBV15,13,NA,TRBJ2-1,CATSTGTYNEQFF,TGTGCCACCAGCACGGGAACCTACAATGAGCAGTTCTTC
NA,TRBV7-2,16,NA,TRBJ1-1,CASSPIPGALNTEAFF,TGTGCCAGCAGCCCCATACCGGGGGCCTTGAACACTGAAGCTTTCTTT
NA,TRBV28,15,NA,TRBJ1-1,CASSCPGEMNTEAFF,TGTGCCAGCAGTTGCCCAGGAGAAATGAACACTGAAGCTTTCTTT
NA,TRBV27,14,few,TRBJ1-5,CASSNDGFGQPQHF,TGTGCCAGCAGCAATGACGGGTTCGGTCAGCCCCAGCATTTT
NA,TRBV4-1,16,NA,TRBJ2-1,CASSQASGAGDNEQFF,TGCGCCAGCAGCCAGGCCTCGGGGGCGGGAGACAATGAGCAGTTCTTC
TRBD1,TRBV25-1,15,once,TRBJ1-5,CASSETGTGGQPQHF,TGTGCCAGCAGTGAAACCGGGACAGGGGGTCAGCCCCAGCATTTT
TRBD1,TRBV6-2/TRBV6-3,15,NA,TRBJ1-1,CASRIPRGLNTEAFF,TGTGCCAGCAGAATTCCCAGGGGGCTGAACACTGAAGCTTTCTTT
NA,TRBV20-1,16,NA,TRBJ2-7,CSASGLGPDYSYEQYF,TGCAGTGCTAGCGGTTTGGGGCCAGATTACTCCTACGAGCAGTACTTC
NA,TRBV29-1,13,NA,TRBJ2-5,CSVETVTGYEQYF,TGCAGCGTTGAAACAGTTACAGGGTATGAGCAGTACTTC
NA,TRBV29-1,14,NA,TRBJ1-1,CSVVKGGEDTEAFF,TGCAGCGTTGTCAAGGGAGGGGAGGACACTGAAGCTTTCTTT
NA,TRBV14,15,NA,TRBJ1-4,CASSQDLGRDEKLFF,TGTGCCAGCAGCCAAGATCTCGGCAGGGACGAAAAACTGTTTTTT
NA,TRBV12-5,13,few,TRBJ2-1,CASGSPPNNEQFF,TGTGCTAGTGGTTCGCCCCCAAACAATGAGCAGTTCTTC
TRBD2,TRBV29-1,16,many,TRBJ2-1,CSVVWGLADSYNEQFF,TGCAGCGTTGTTTGGGGACTAGCGGATTCCTACAATGAGCAGTTCTTC
NA,TRBV19,15,few,TRBJ2-1,CASSIDWGMNNEQFF,TGTGCCAGTAGTATTGACTGGGGGATGAACAATGAGCAGTTCTTC
NA,TRBV20-1,12,few,TRBJ1-5,CSVTQSNQPQHF,TGCAGTGTGACCCAGAGCAATCAGCCCCAGCATTTT
TRBD2,TRBV27,16,few,TRBJ2-3,CASSLIGGRATDTQYF,TGTGCCAGCAGTTTAATCGGCGGGAGGGCGACAGATACGCAGTATTTT
TRBD1,TRBV3-1,13,many,TRBJ1-1,CASTSGGGTEAFF,TGTGCCAGCACCTCAGGGGGAGGCACTGAAGCTTTCTTT
NA,TRBV5-5,13,NA,TRBJ1-2,CASNTGTRFGYTF,TGTGCTTCTAATACAGGGACGCGCTTTGGCTACACCTTC
NA,TRBV4-1,17,few,TRBJ2-3,CASSQVGASASTDTQYF,TGCGCCAGCAGCCAAGTCGGGGCTAGCGCGAGCACAGATACGCAGTATTTT
TRBD1,TRBV7-2,16,few,TRBJ2-3,CASSLGTGGGTDTQYF,TGTGCCAGCAGCTTAGGGACAGGTGGGGGCACAGATACGCAGTATTTT
NA,TRBV20-1,15,NA,TRBJ2-5,CSARDQGLPYNEQYF,TGCAGTGCTAGAGATCAAGGTCTACCCTACAATGAGCAGTACTTC
NA,TRBV5-1,14,few,TRBJ1-2,CASSLVVGTYGYTF,TGCGCCAGCAGCTTGGTTGTGGGTACCTATGGCTACACCTTC
NA,TRBV7-2,16,NA,TRBJ1-5,CASSSETGYSNQPQHF,TGTGCCAGCAGCTCGGAGACAGGCTATAGCAATCAGCCCCAGCATTTT
NA,TRBV10-3,14,NA,TRBJ1-1,CAISELLMNTEAFF,TGTGCCATCAGTGAGCTCCTCATGAACACTGAAGCTTTCTTT
NA,TRBV4-2,16,NA,TRBJ2-4,CASSQVFSGQENIQYF,TGTGCCAGCAGCCAAGTCTTCAGCGGTCAGGAAAACATTCAGTACTTC
TRBD2,TRBV11-2,17,NA,TRBJ2-5,CASSSGSLAGGRATQYF,TGTGCCAGCAGCTCGGGTTCACTAGCGGGGGGCCGTGCGACCCAGTACTTC
NA,TRBV6-2/TRBV6-3,14,NA,TRBJ1-5,CASSYFGGNQPQHF,TGTGCCAGCAGTTACTTTGGGGGCAATCAGCCCCAGCATTTT
TRBD2,TRBV20-1,13,NA,TRBJ2-7,CSAPLAGSYEQYF,TGCAGTGCTCCGCTAGCGGGGTCCTACGAGCAGTACTTC
NA,TRBV9,14,NA,TRBJ1-1,CASSITGSNTEAFF,TGTGCCAGCAGCATTACAGGGTCCAACACTGAAGCTTTCTTT
TRBD1,TRBV20-1,16,few,TRBJ1-1,CSARKGGQGSGTEAFF,TGCAGTGCTAGGAAGGGGGGACAGGGTAGTGGCACTGAAGCTTTCTTT
NA,TRBV6-1,15,NA,TRBJ1-5,CASSELHPGHQPQHF,TGTGCCAGCAGTGAACTCCACCCAGGCCATCAGCCCCAGCATTTT
NA,TRBV7-2,17,once,TRBJ2-3,CASSPAGTGAYTDTQYF,TGTGCCAGCAGCCCAGCCGGTACTGGGGCATACACAGATACGCAGTATTTT
TRBD2,TRBV7-2,16,few,TRBJ2-7,CASRLQLAGSYNEQYF,TGTGCCAGCAGACTACAACTAGCGGGCTCCTACAATGAGCAGTACTTC
NA,TRBV5-6,13,NA,TRBJ1-4,CASSASLGEKLFF,TGTGCCAGCAGCGCCAGCCTTGGGGAAAAACTGTTTTTT
NA,TRBV9,18,NA,TRBJ2-4,CASSAEKEEDDPKNIQYF,TGTGCCAGCAGCGCAGAGAAGGAAGAGGACGACCCCAAAAACATTCAGTACTTC
TRBD2,TRBV10-3,16,NA,TRBJ2-7,CAIARGGLAESYEQYF,TGTGCCATCGCCCGCGGGGGGCTAGCGGAATCCTACGAGCAGTACTTC
TRBD2,TRBV7-2,19,once,TRBJ2-6,CASSLARSGSFSGANVLTF,TGTGCCAGCAGCTTAGCGCGTAGCGGGTCCTTCTCTGGGGCCAACGTCCTGACTTTC
NA,TRBV7-2,11,NA,TRBJ2-1,CARRDHNEQFF,TGTGCCAGACGAGATCACAATGAGCAGTTCTTC
NA,TRBV7-9,15,NA,TRBJ2-3,CASSTLAWRTDTQYF,TGTGCCAGCAGCACACTAGCATGGCGCACAGATACGCAGTATTTT
NA,TRBV20-1,17,NA,TRBJ2-1,CSARDARRGDSYNEQFF,TGCAGTGCTAGAGATGCTCGTAGAGGGGACTCCTACAATGAGCAGTTCTTC
TRBD2,TRBV6-1,20,NA,TRBJ2-1,CASKTTGLAGDRGSYNEQFF,TGTGCCAGCAAGACCACGGGACTAGCGGGAGACCGGGGCTCCTACAATGAGCAGTTCTTC
NA,TRBV20-1,16,NA,TRBJ2-1,CSARDLFGNQYNEQFF,TGCAGTGCTAGAGATCTCTTCGGTAACCAATACAATGAGCAGTTCTTC
NA,TRBV9,15,few,TRBJ1-1,CASSVAPGKTTEAFF,TGTGCCAGCAGCGTAGCTCCGGGGAAGACCACTGAAGCTTTCTTT
TRBD1,TRBV20-1,16,NA,TRBJ1-1,CSARGFGQEINTEAFF,TGCAGTGCTAGAGGATTTGGACAGGAAATTAACACTGAAGCTTTCTTT
NA,TRBV4-1,21,few,TRBJ1-4,CASSQGPPGLTFTATNEKLFF,TGCGCCAGCAGCCAGGGGCCCCCGGGCCTCACCTTTACTGCAACTAATGAAAAACTGTTTTTT
TRBD2,TRBV12-3/TRBV12-4,14,few,TRBJ2-5,CASSPTTSAQTQYF,TGTGCCAGCAGTCCTACGACTAGCGCGCAGACCCAGTACTTC
TRBD1,TRBV12-3/TRBV12-4,13,many,TRBJ1-2,CASSRGTGYGYTF,TGTGCCAGCAGCCGCGGGACAGGCTATGGCTACACCTTC
TRBD2,TRBV4-2,15,few,TRBJ2-7,CASSPRTSGYNEQYF,TGTGCCAGCAGCCCTCGGACTAGCGGTTACAATGAGCAGTACTTC
NA,TRBV20-1,14,few,TRBJ2-1,CSAGGLLTYNEQFF,TGCAGTGCCGGAGGACTCCTAACCTACAATGAGCAGTTCTTC
NA,TRBV20-1,12,NA,TRBJ2-1,CSASPGTGTQFF,TGCAGTGCTAGTCCGGGGACTGGGACCCAGTTCTTC
NA,TRBV12-3/TRBV12-4,14,NA,TRBJ1-1,CASSRPWGGTEAFF,TGTGCCAGCAGTCGTCCGTGGGGAGGGACTGAAGCTTTCTTT
NA,TRBV20-1,15,NA,TRBJ2-5,CSARGGGDPFETQYF,TGCAGTGCTAGAGGCGGAGGGGACCCCTTTGAGACCCAGTACTTC
NA,TRBV29-1,11,NA,TRBJ2-3,CSVLVADTQYF,TGCAGCGTTTTGGTAGCAGATACGCAGTATTTT